This entry concerns a single T cell receptor beta chain. The PCR used 60 Vbeta and 13 Jbeta primers. Sequencing was performed with immunoSEQ multiplex PCR; in TCRdb, only in-frame clones are kept and a portion is missing. The sample includes roughly 120,000 clones, more than 60% of them seen just once. The data were obtained in a study of cytomegalovirus exposure and HLA in healthy donors. After removal of 5 bases from V and 7 bases from J, the junction contained 4 bases not matched to a gene. This CDR3 comprises 13 residues. Looked up from germline, CDR1 is SGHTA and CDR2 is FQGTGA. Sequencing used PBMCs. The clonotype was recovered from a woman aged 40 to 50 in good health and CMV-seropositive. The genes are TRBV7-3 and TRBJ1-2; 10 positions match TRBD1. The CDR3 DNA sequence: TGTGCCAGCAGCAAGACAGGGGGCCTTGGCTACACCTTC. The encoded protein is CASSKTGGLGYTF.